The next 13 T cell receptor beta chains were all read from a single sample in a study of blood T cell repertoires in COVID-19. TCRdb's table, derived via immunoSEQ multiplex PCR, lists solely in-frame clones and lacks some. Of fewer than 600,000 clones in the sample, more than 75% were seen once. The sample comprised PBMCs or T cells enriched from blood (not recorded which). These receptors originate from a woman between 40 and 50 years old who had recovered from COVID-19.

The CDR3: CASTRTSGGTYNEQFF. For the CDR3, the DNA is TGTGCCAGCACCCGGACTAGCGGGGGAACCTACAATGAGCAGTTCTTC. V usage is TRBV5-6 and J usage is TRBJ2-1; 13 bases fit TRBD2. CDR1 is SGHDT and CDR2 is YYEEEE in the germline V gene. Germline trimming cut 6 bases from V and 2 bases from J; bases unmatched to any gene: 5. This CDR3 contains 16 residues.

In this sample, this clone turned up once. The chain carries TRBV6-2 or TRBV6-3 and TRBJ1-5, with a possible D match to TRBD1 (6 bases). The CDR3 is made up of 18 amino acids. Germline CDR1 reads MNHEY; CDR2 reads SVGEGT. Between the trimmed V and J ends, which lost 6 bases and 0 bases, there was a span of 21 bases. The DNA for the CDR3 is TGTGCCAGCAGCCTCCCCCCGGGAGGGACACGTAGCAATCAGCCCCAGCATTTT. Translating gives CASSLPPGGTRSNQPQHF.

V is TRBV7-9 and J is TRBJ1-5; D possibly corresponds to TRBD1 (5 bases). Germline V gene sequence: CDR1 SEHNR, CDR2 FQNEAQ (reference sequence). The CDR3 consists of 17 residues. Trimming removed 1 base from V and 7 bases from J, with 20 bases in between. This CDR3 is CASSLVSIGRGGQPQHF. The CDR3 DNA follows: TGTGCCAGCAGCTTAGTATCGATTGGACGGGGGGGACAGCCCCAGCATTTT.

The chain uses TRBV4-3 and TRBJ2-7; 8 bases match TRBD2. CDR3 length: 15 amino acids. The trim removed 3 bases at V and 2 bases at J, leaving 6 bases unmatched. Germline V lookup: CDR1 LGHNA, CDR2 YSLEER. CDR3 residues: CASSQFSGVTYEQYF. In DNA form, the CDR3 reads TGCGCCAGCAGCCAGTTTAGCGGGGTTACCTACGAGCAGTACTTC.

V usage is TRBV7-8 and J usage is TRBJ2-3; D might be TRBD2 (6 bases). Per the germline V gene, CDR1 is SGHVS and CDR2 is FQNEAQ. The V end was cut by 6 bases, the J end by 4 bases, with 17 bases between. The CDR3 spans 15 residues. The CDR3 DNA follows: TGTGCCAGCAGATACTACCCCGGGAGCGCAGATACGCAGTATTTT. As protein: CASRYYPGSADTQYF.

The gene calls are TRBV15 and TRBJ1-1; TRBD1 aligns across 7 bases. The trim removed 3 bases at V and 0 bases at J, leaving 4 bases unmatched. CDR3 length: 15 amino acids. The V gene's germline CDR1 is LNHNV and CDR2 YYDKDF (reference sequence). This chain's CDR3 is CATSREGAVNTEAFF. The CDR3 coding sequence is TGTGCCACCAGCAGGGAGGGGGCGGTGAACACTGAAGCTTTCTTT.

The V and J genes are TRBV9 and TRBJ1-5; 10 bases line up with TRBD1. Germline values: CDR1 SGDLS, CDR2 YYNGEE. V lost 3 bases to trimming and J lost 6 bases; unmatched junction nucleotides: 6. The CDR3 spans 15 residues. The CDR3 sequence: CASSAGQGQGQPQHF. The DNA of the CDR3 is TGTGCCAGCAGCGCGGGACAGGGGCAAGGTCAGCCCCAGCATTTT.

This sequence joins TRBV19 and TRBJ1-6; TRBD1 aligns across 9 bases. J gave up 6 bases and V 5 bases, and 2 bases lay outside the gene matches. This CDR3 is built from 14 residues. Germline-derived CDR1 and CDR2 are LNHDA and SQIVND (reference sequence). The CDR3 loop is CASSRTGANSPLHF. As DNA, the CDR3 is TGTGCCAGTAGTCGGACAGGGGCTAATTCACCCCTCCACTTT.

The chain employs TRBV19 and TRBJ2-2; 7 positions agree with TRBD1. The CDR3 is 15 amino acids. J gave up 5 bases and V 7 bases, and 10 bases lay outside the gene matches. Germline CDR1 and CDR2: LNHDA and SQIVND (reference sequence). CDR3 DNA sequence: TGTGCCAGTATTTGGACAGGAGGCTGGACCGGGGAGCTGTTTTTT. The encoded protein is CASIWTGGWTGELFF.

About this clone itself: With a far larger clone one base away, a read error is the likely cause. This sequence joins TRBV27 and TRBJ1-5, with 7 bases matching TRBD1. CDR1 is MNHEY and CDR2 is SMNVEV in the germline V gene (reference sequence). With V trimmed by 6 bases and J by 0 bases, 5 bases remained unmatched. There are 15 residues in the CDR3. The CDR3 spells CASRRGTDSNQPQHF. In nucleotides, the CDR3 is TGTGCCAGCAGAAGAGGGACAGATAGCAATCAGCCCCAGCATTTT.

This chain links TRBV29-1 with TRBJ2-7; 7 bases align to TRBD1. The CDR3 extends over 13 amino acids. Unmatched junction bases numbered 13, after V lost 7 bases and J lost 7 bases. CDR1 is SQVTM, CDR2 ANQGSEA, per germline. The CDR3 DNA is TGCAGCGCGGGACGGACAGGACTGGGGGAGCAGTACTTC. Residues: CSAGRTGLGEQYF.

V gene TRBV15 combines with J gene TRBJ2-1; unclear D gene. This CDR3 has 13 amino acids. Trimming took 1 base from V and 7 from J, leaving 8 bases between them. Germline values: CDR1 LNHNV, CDR2 YYDKDF (reference sequence). CDR3 protein: CATSRAGDNEQFF. In DNA, the CDR3 is TGTGCCACCAGCAGAGCTGGAGATAATGAGCAGTTCTTC.

V is TRBV12-3 or TRBV12-4 and J is TRBJ1-2, with D possibly TRBD1 on 6 matching bases. The V and J ends lost 5 bases and 6 bases respectively, with 13 bases between them. This CDR3 is built from 13 residues. CDR3 sequence reads: CASSATGWDGYTF. In DNA, the CDR3 is TGTGCCAGCAGTGCGACAGGTTGGGATGGCTACACCTTC.